This T cell receptor (beta chain) was documented in a study of blood T cells in healthy people across ages. Study-wide results and caveats: Expanded clonotype shifts may have been confounded, as the donors had an unknown CMV status. Compared with aged donors, long-lived donors showed fewer expanded clones, suggesting selection. Calculation of diversity from one million T cells yielded estimates considered to be underestimates.

As concerns this clonotype: No antigen is known for it.

Total RNA was extracted at no less than 6 micrograms per sample. The authors ran a second PCR of 7 to 11 cycles using a sample-barcoded 5' primer and a J-beta primer mix. One entry per CDR3 protein, called by TCRdb with MiXCR from the 5' RACE reads. The sample shows roughly 800,000 distinct CDR3 sequences, around a quarter of them seen only once. These data also formed part of another study, on T cells of mothers and their children.

Sequenced sample: blood. This receptor was taken from a boy younger than 18 in good health.

CDR3 amino acids: CSATTDGYTF. The CDR3, as DNA: TGCAGTGCTACGACAGATGGCTACACCTTC. This chain connects TRBV20-1 to TRBJ1-2, with D possibly TRBD1 on 5 matching bases. The CDR3 consists of 10 residues. Germline assignment: CDR1 DFQATT and CDR2 SNEGSKA (reference sequence). V lost 4 bases to trimming and J lost 6 bases, with 6 bases between them.